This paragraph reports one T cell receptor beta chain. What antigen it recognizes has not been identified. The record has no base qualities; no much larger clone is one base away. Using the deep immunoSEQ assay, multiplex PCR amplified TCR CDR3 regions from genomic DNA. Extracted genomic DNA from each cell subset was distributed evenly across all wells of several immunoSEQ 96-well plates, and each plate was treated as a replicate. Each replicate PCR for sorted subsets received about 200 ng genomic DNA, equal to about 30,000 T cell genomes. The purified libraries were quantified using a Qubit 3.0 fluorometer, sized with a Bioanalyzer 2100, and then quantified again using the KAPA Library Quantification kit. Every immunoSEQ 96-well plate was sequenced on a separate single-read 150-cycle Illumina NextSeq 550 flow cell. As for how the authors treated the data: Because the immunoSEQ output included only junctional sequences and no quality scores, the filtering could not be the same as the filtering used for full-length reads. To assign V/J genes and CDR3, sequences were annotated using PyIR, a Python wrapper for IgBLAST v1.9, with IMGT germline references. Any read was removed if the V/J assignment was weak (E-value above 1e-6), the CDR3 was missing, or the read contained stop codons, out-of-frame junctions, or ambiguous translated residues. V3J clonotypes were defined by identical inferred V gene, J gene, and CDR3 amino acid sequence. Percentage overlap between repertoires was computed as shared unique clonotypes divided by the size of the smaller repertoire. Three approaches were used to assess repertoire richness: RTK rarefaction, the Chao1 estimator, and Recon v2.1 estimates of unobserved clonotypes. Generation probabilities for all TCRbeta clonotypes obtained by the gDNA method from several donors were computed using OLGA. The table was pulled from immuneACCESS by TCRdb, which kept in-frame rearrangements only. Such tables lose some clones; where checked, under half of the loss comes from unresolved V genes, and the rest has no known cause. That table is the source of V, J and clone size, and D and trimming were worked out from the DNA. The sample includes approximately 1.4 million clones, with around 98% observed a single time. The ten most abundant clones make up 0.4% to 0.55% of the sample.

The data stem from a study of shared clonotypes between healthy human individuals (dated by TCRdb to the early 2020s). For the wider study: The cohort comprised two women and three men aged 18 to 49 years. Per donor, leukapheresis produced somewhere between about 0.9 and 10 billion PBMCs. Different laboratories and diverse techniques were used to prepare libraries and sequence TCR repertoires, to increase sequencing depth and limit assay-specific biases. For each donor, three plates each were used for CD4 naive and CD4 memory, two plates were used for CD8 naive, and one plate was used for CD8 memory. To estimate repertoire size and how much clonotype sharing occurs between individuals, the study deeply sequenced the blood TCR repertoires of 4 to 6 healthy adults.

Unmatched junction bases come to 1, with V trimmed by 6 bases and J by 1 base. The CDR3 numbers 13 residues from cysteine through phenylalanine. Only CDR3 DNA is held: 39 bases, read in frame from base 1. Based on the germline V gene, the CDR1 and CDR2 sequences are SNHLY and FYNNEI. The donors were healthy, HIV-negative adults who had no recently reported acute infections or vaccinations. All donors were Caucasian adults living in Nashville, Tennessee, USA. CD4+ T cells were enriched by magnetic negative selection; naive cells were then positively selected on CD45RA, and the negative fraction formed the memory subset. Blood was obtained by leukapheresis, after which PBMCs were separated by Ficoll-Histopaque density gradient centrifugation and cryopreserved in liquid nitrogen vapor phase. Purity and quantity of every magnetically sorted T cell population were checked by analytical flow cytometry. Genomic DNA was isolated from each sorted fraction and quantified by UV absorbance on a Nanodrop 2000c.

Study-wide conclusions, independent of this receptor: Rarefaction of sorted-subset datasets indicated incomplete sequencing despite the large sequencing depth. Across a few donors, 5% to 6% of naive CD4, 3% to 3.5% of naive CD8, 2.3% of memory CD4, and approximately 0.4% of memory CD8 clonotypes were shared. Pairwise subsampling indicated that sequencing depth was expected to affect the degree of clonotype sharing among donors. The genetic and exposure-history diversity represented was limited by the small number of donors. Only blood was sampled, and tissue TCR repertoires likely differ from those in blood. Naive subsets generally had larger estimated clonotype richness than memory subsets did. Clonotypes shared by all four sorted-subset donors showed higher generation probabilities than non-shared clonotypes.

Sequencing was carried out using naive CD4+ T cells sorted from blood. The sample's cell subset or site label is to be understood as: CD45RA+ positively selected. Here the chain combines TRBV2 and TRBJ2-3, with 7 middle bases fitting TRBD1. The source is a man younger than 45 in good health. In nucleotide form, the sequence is TGTGCCAGCAGAGGACAGGGCACAGATACGCAGTATTTT. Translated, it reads CASRGQGTDTQYF.